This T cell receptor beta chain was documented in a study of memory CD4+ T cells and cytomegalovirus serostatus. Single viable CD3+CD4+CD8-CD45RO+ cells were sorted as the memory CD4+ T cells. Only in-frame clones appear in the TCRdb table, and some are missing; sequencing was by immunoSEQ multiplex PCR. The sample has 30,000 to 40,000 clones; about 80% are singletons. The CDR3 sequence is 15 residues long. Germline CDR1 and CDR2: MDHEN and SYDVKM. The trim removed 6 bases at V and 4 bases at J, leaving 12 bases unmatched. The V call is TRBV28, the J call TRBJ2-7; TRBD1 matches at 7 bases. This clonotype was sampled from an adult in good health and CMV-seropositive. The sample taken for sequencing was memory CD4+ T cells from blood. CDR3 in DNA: TGTGCCAGCAGAACGCGACCGGGACAGCTATACGAGCAGTACTTC. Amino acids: CASRTRPGQLYEQYF.